A single sample gave rise to the 8 T cell receptor beta chains below, sequenced in a study of T cells in Graves' hyperthyroidism and ophthalmopathy. Amplification of TCR beta CDR3 regions used RNA as the template. The study used the HTBI primer set for a first-round RT-PCR of the TCR CDR3. MiXCR, run by TCRdb on the multiplex PCR reads, gives a single entry per CDR3 protein. In the table there are about 350,000 distinct CDR3 sequences, about 15% of which are singletons. Sequences were obtained from blood. These receptors were obtained from a woman aged 25 to 39 with Graves' hyperthyroidism.

A remark on this clonotype: Possible read error: a much larger clone is one base away. The V call is TRBV7-8, the J call TRBJ2-3; no reliable D call. CDR3 size: 15 residues. Germline CDR1 is SGHVS and CDR2 is FQNEAQ. CDR3 nucleotide sequence: TGTGTCAGCAGCCCAGCATACGGGCATGGCGGTACGCAGTATTTT. Its protein product is CVSSPAYGHGGTQYF.

The chain joins TRBV20-1 to TRBJ2-4, with 15 bases that match TRBD2. Germline V gene sequence: CDR1 DFQATT, CDR2 SNEGSKA (reference sequence). The V gene end was trimmed by 5 bases and the J gene end by 4 bases; junction bases not matched to a gene: 3. The CDR3 contains 15 residues. This CDR3 is CSAYGLAGGKNIQYF. As DNA, the CDR3 is TGCAGTGCTTATGGACTAGCGGGAGGGAAAAACATTCAGTACTTC.

This clonotype appeared many times. CDR3 sequence (DNA): TGTGCCAGCAGCTCCCCAAGAGAGACCCAGTACTTC. Protein sequence: CASSSPRETQYF. This rearrangement joins TRBV11-2 to TRBJ2-5; D gene uncertain. Trimming left V 4 bases short and J 4 bases short, with 7 bases between. CDR1 is SGHAT, CDR2 FQNNGV, per germline. The CDR3 has 12 residues.

The J gene is TRBJ2-1, the V gene TRBV4-3, with 7 bases matching TRBD2. Germline V lookup: CDR1 LGHNA, CDR2 YSLEER. CDR3 length: 15 residues. J was trimmed by 0 bases and V by 4 bases; bases with no gene match: 3. The CDR3 is CASSRGLDSYNEQFF. Written as DNA, the CDR3 is TGCGCCAGCAGCCGTGGACTAGACTCCTACAATGAGCAGTTCTTC.

This clonotype occurred many times. The V gene is TRBV28, the J gene TRBJ1-1, with D possibly TRBD1 on 5 matching bases. The V end was cut by 3 bases, the J end by 0 bases, with 20 bases between. The V gene's germline CDR1 is MDHEN and CDR2 SYDVKM. This CDR3 region has 18 residues. The CDR3 DNA follows: TGTGCCAGCAGTTTTCCGACGGGGGGATGGACTATGAACACTGAAGCTTTCTTT. Translating it yields CASSFPTGGWTMNTEAFF.

This clonotype appeared many times. The chain links TRBV7-2 to TRBJ2-7; 14 bases are a match to TRBD2. V was pared by 4 bases and J by 5 bases, with 7 bases of the junction left unmatched. The CDR3 is 16 amino acids. Germline V gene lookup returns CDR1 SGHTA and CDR2 FQGNSA. The CDR3 DNA is TGTGCCAGCAGCTCTAGACTAGCGGGAGGGAGGAACGAGCAGTACTTC. Amino acids: CASSSRLAGGRNEQYF.

The gene calls are TRBV18 and TRBJ1-4; no reliable D call. Trimming left V 3 bases short and J 3 bases short, with 8 bases between. The CDR3 extends over 14 amino acids. Per germline, CDR1 KGHSH and CDR2 LQKENI. The DNA of the CDR3 is TGTGCCAGCTCACCGCGGGAGGCTAATGAAAAACTGTTTTTT. Translating it yields CASSPREANEKLFF.

This clonotype was detected many times. The V call is TRBV20-1, the J call TRBJ2-3, with D tentatively TRBD2 (7 bases). The germline V and J ends were trimmed by 0 bases and 4 bases, with 17 bases remaining between them. Looked up from germline, CDR1 is DFQATT and CDR2 is SNEGSKA (reference sequence). The CDR3 extends over 16 amino acids. The CDR3, as DNA: TGCAGTGCTAGAGAGGGGGGGCTAGCTCCCGCAGATACGCAGTATTTT. It specifies CSAREGGLAPADTQYF.